This TCR beta chain came from a study of Ad26.COV2.S vaccination and SARS-CoV-2 variants. Study findings and constraints: Vaccine recipients and placebo recipients showed similar non-spike TCR breadth. Substantial breadth was reported for post-vaccination spike-specific CD8+ and CD4+ T cells. While placebo recipients had lower spike-specific TCR breadth, vaccine recipients had more.

Note on this clone: Its matching antigen is unknown.

CDR1 is MNHNS and CDR2 is SASEGT in the germline V gene. V lost 1 base to trimming and J lost 9 bases, with 7 bases between them. The CDR3 covers 11 residues. Treatment indicated: some 20 received Ad26.COV2.S at low or high dose, single or two shots; a few received placebo; per-sample allocation not given. Sampling occurred on day 63 after the first vaccine or placebo injection. Wuhan-strain spike was delivered by a replication-incompetent Ad26 vector. The repertoire was sequenced with immunoSEQ multiplex PCR; TCRdb's copy has only in-frame clones and lacks some. The repertoire holds more than 350,000 clones, about nine tenths seen once, with about 12% in the top ten.

This sample comprised peripheral blood, obtained in a trial of Ad26.COV2.S vaccine versus placebo. This TCR was recovered from a person between 18 and 59 years old who received the Ad26.COV2.S COVID-19 vaccine or a placebo. The chain uses TRBV6-1 and TRBJ2-7, with a tentative D call TRBD2 (5 bases). The CDR3 protein is CASSEGGGQYF. Here the CDR3 DNA reads TGTGCCAGCAGTGAAGGAGGAGGGCAGTACTTC.